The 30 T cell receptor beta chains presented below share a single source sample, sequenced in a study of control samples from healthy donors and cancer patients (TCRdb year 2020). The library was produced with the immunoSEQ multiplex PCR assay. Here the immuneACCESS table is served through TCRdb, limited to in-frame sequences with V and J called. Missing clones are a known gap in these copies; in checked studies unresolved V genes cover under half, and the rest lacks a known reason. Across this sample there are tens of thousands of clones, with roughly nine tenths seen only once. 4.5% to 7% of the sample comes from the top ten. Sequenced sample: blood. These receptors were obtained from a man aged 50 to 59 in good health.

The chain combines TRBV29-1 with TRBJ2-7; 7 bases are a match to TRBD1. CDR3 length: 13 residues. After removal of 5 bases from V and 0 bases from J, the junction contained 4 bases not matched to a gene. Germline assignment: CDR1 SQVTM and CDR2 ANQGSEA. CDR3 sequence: CSVRGQLSYEQYF. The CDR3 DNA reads TGCAGCGTTAGGGGACAGCTCTCCTACGAGCAGTACTTC.

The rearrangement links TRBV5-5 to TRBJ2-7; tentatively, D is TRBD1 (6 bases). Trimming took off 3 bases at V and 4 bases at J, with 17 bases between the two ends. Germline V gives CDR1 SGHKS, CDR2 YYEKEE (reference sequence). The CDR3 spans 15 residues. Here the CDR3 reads CASSSLTGMQYEQYF. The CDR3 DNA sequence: TGTGCCAGCAGCTCTCTAACAGGGATGCAGTACGAGCAGTACTTC.

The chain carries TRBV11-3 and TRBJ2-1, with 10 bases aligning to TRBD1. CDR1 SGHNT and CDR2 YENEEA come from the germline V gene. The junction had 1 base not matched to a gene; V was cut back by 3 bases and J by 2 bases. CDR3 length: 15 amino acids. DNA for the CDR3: TGTGCCAGCAGCTTGGGACAGGGGACCTACAATGAGCAGTTCTTC. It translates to CASSLGQGTYNEQFF.

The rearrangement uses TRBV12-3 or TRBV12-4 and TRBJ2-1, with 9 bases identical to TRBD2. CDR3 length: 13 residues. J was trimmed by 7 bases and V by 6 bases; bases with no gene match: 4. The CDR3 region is CASRLSGGNEQFF. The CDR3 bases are TGTGCCAGCAGACTTAGCGGGGGTAATGAGCAGTTCTTC.

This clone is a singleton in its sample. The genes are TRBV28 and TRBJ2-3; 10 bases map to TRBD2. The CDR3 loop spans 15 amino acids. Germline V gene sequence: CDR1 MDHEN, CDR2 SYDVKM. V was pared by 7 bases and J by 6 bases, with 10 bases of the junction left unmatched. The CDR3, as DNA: TGTGCCAGCAAGCTAGCGGGGGATGTAATGGATACGCAGTATTTT. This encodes CASKLAGDVMDTQYF.

Here the CDR3 reads CASSYRSGANVLTF. CDR3 bases: TGTGCCAGCAGTTATCGATCTGGGGCCAACGTCCTGACTTTC. This chain connects TRBV6-5 to TRBJ2-6; no clear D gene. Germline V gene data show CDR1 as MNHEY and CDR2 as SVGAGI. V dropped 3 bases and J dropped 1 base, with 4 bases sitting between them. CDR3 length: 14 residues.

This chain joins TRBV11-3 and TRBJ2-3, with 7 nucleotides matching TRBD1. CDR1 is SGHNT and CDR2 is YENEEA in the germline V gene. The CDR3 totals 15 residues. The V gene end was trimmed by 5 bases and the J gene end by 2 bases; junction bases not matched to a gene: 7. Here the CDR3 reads CASSLGTANTDTQYF. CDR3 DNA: TGTGCCAGCAGCCTAGGGACAGCAAACACAGATACGCAGTATTTT. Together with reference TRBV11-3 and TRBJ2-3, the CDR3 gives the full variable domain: EAGVVQSPRYKIIEKKQPVAFWCNPISGHNTLYWYLQNLGQGPELLIRYENEEAVDDSQLPKDRFSAERLKGVDSTLKIQPAELGDSAVYLCASSLGTANTDTQYFGPGTRLTVL.

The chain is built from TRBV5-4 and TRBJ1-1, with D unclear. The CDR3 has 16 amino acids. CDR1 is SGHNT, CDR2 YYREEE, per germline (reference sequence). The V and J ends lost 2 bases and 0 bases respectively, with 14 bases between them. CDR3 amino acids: CASSFGGGSLNTEAFF. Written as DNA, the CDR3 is TGTGCCAGCAGCTTTGGCGGCGGCAGCCTGAACACTGAAGCTTTCTTT.

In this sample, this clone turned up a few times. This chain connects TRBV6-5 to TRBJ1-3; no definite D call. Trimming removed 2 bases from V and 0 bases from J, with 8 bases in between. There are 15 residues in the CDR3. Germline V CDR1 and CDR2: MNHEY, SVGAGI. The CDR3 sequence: CASSYMGSSGNTIYF. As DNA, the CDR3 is TGTGCCAGCAGTTACATGGGGAGCTCTGGAAACACCATATATTTT.

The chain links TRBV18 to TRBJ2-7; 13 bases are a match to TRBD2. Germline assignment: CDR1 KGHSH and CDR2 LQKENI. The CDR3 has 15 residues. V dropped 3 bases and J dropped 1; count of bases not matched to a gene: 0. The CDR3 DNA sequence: TGTGCCAGCTCACCGGGACTAGCGGGGTCCTACGAGCAGTACTTC. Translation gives CASSPGLAGSYEQYF.

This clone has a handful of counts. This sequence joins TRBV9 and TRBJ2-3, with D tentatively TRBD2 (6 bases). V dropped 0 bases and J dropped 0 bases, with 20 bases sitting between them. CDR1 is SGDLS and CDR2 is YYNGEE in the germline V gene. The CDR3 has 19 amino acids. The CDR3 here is CASSVAFPPSGLSTDTQYF. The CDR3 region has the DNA TGTGCCAGCAGCGTAGCCTTCCCACCCAGCGGGCTAAGCACAGATACGCAGTATTTT.

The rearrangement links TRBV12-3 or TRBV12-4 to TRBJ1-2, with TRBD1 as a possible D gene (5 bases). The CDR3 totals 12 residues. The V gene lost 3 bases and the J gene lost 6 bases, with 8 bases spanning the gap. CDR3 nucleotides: TGTGCCAGCAGTTTCATAGGGGATGGCTACACCTTC. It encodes CASSFIGDGYTF.

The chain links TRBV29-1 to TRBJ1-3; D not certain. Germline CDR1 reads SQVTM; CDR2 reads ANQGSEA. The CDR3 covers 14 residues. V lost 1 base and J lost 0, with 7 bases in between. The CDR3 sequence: CSVEVGYSGNTIYF. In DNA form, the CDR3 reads TGCAGCGTTGAAGTCGGCTACTCTGGAAACACCATATATTTT.

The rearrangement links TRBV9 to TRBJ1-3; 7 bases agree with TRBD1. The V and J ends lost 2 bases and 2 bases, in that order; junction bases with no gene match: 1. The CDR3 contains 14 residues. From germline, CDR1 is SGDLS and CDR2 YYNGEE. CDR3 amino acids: CASSVGTAGNTIYF. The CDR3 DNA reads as TGTGCCAGCAGCGTCGGGACAGCTGGAAACACCATATATTTT.

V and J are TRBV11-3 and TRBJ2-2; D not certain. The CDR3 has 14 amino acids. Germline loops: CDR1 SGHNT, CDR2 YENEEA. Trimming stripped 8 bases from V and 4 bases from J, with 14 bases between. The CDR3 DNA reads TGTGCCAGCGCGTCTCCGGGTGGCACCGGGGAGCTGTTTTTT. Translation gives CASASPGGTGELFF.

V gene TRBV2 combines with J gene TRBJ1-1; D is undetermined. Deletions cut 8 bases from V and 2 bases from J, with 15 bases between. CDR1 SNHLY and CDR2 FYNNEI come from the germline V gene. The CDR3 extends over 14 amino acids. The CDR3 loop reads CASSGWAINTEAFF. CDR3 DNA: TGTGCCAGCTCTGGGTGGGCGATCAACACTGAAGCTTTCTTT.

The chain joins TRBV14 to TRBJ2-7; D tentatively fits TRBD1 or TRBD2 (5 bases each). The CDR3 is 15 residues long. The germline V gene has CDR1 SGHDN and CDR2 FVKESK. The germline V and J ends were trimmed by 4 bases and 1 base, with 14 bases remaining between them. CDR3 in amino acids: CASSRDHSASYEQYF. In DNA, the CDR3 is TGTGCCAGCAGCCGGGACCATAGCGCGTCCTACGAGCAGTACTTC. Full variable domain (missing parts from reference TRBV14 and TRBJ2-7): EAGVTQFPSHSVIEKGQTVTLRCDPISGHDNLYWYRRVMGKEIKFLLHFVKESKQDESGMPNNRFLAERTGGTYSTLKVQPAELEDSGVYFCASSRDHSASYEQYFGPGTRLTVT.

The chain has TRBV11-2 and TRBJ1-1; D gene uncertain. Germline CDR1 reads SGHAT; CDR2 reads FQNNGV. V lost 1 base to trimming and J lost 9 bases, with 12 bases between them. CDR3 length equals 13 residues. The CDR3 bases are TGTGCCAGCAGCTTAGCTAGGCGGGGAAAAGCTTTCTTT. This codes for CASSLARRGKAFF.

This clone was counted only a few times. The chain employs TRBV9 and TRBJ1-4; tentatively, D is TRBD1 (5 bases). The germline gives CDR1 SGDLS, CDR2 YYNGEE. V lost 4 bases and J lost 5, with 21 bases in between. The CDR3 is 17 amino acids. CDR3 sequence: CASSPRGLQVENEKLFF. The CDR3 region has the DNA TGTGCCAGCAGCCCCCGTGGCTTACAGGTTGAAAATGAAAAACTGTTTTTT.

DNA for the CDR3: TGCAGCGTTGAAGGGTGGGAGGGAAGCACAGATACGCAGTATTTT. This encodes CSVEGWEGSTDTQYF. The chain joins TRBV29-1 to TRBJ2-3, with 7 bases aligning to TRBD2. The CDR3 contains 15 residues. Germline CDR1 SQVTM, CDR2 ANQGSEA. The junction had 4 bases not matched to a gene; V was cut back by 1 base and J by 0 bases.

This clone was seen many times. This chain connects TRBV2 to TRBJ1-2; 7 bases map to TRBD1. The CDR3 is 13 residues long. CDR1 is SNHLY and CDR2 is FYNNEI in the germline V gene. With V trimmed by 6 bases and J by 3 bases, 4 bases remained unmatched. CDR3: CASSFRGDYGYTF. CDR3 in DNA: TGTGCCAGCAGCTTCAGGGGGGACTATGGCTACACCTTC.

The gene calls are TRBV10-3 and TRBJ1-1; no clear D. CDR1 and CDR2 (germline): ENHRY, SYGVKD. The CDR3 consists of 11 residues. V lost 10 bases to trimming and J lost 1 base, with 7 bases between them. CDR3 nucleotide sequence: TGTGCCACTCGACAGAACACTGAAGCTTTCTTT. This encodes CATRQNTEAFF.

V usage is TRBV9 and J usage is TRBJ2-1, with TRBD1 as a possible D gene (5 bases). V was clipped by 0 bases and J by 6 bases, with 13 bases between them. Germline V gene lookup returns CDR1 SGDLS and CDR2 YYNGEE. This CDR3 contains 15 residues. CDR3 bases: TGTGCCAGCAGCGTAGCTACCCCCAGGGCCAATGAGCAGTTCTTC. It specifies CASSVATPRANEQFF.

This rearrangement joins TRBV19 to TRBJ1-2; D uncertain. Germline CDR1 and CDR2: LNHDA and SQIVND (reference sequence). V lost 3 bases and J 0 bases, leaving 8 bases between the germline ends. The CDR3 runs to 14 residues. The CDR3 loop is CASSMDGANYGYTF. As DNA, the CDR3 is TGTGCCAGTAGTATGGACGGGGCTAACTATGGCTACACCTTC.

CDR3 sequence: CASSPLGGTANTEAFF. The CDR3 DNA sequence: TGCGCCAGCAGCCCCCTGGGGGGGACGGCGAACACTGAAGCTTTCTTT. The J gene is TRBJ1-1, the V gene TRBV5-1; perhaps TRBD1 as D (5 bases). CDR1 and CDR2 from the germline V gene are SGHRS and YFSETQ. CDR3 size: 16 residues. V shed 4 bases and J shed 1 base, with 17 bases lying between them.

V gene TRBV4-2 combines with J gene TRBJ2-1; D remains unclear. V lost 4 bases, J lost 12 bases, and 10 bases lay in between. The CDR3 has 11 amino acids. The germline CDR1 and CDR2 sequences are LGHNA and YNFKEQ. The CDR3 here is CASSPGKGQFF. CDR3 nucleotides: TGTGCCAGCAGCCCAGGAAAGGGGCAGTTCTTC.

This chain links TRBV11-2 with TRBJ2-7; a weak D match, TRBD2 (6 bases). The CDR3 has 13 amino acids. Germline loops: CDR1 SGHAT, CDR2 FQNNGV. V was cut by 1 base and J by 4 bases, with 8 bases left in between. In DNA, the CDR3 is TGTGCCAGCAGCTTAGCGGGACTTTACGAGCAGTACTTC. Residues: CASSLAGLYEQYF.

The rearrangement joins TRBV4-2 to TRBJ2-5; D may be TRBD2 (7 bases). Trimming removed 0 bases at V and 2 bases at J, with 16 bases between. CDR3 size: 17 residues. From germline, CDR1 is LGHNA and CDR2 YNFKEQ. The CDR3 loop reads CASSQDLRGQKQETQYF. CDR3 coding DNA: TGTGCCAGCAGCCAAGATCTGCGGGGGCAAAAACAAGAGACCCAGTACTTC.

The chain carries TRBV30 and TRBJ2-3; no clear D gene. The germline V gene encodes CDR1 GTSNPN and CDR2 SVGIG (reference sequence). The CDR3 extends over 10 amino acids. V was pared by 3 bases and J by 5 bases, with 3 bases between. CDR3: CAWRGDTQYF. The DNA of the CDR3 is TGTGCCTGGAGAGGAGATACGCAGTATTTT.

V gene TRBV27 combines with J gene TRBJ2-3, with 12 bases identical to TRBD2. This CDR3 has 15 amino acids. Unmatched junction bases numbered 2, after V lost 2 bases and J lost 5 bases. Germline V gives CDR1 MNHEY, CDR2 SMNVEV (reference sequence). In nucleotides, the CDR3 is TGTGCCAGCAGTTTAAGACTAGCGGGGGAAGATACGCAGTATTTT. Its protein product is CASSLRLAGEDTQYF.